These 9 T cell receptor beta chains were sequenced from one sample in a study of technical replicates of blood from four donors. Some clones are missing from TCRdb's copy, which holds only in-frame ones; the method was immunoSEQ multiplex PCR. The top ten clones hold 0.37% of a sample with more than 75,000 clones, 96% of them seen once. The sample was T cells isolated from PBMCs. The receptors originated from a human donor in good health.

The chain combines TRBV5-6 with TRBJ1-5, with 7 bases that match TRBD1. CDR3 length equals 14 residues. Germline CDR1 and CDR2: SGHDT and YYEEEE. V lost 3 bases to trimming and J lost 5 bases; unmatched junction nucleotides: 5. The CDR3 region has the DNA TGTGCCAGCAGCTCGGGACAGCGAGATCAGCCCCAGCATTTT. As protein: CASSSGQRDQPQHF.

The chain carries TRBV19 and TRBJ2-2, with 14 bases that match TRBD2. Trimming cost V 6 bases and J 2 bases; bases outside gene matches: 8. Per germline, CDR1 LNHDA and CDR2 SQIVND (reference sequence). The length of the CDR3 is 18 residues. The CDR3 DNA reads TGTGCCAGTAGGGGACTAGCGGGAGAACCTCCTAACACCGGGGAGCTGTTTTTT. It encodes CASRGLAGEPPNTGELFF. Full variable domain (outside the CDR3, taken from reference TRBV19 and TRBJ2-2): DGGITQSPKYLFRKEGQNVTLSCEQNLNHDAMYWYRQDPGQGLRLIYYSQIVNDFQKGDIAEGYSVSREKKESFPLTVTSAQKNPTAFYLCASRGLAGEPPNTGELFFGEGSRLTVL.

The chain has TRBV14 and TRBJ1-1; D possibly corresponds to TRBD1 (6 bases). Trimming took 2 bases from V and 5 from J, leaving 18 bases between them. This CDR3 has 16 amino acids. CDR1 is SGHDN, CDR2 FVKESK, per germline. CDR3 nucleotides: TGTGCCAGCAGCCAACGTCTTCTGGGGGCAGGGACTGAAGCTTTCTTT. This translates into CASSQRLLGAGTEAFF.

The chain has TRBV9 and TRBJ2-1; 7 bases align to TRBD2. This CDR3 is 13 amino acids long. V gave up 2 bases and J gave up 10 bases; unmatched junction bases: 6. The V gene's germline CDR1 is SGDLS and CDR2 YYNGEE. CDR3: CASSVGGSGEQFF. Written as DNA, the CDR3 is TGTGCCAGCAGCGTGGGGGGGAGCGGGGAGCAGTTCTTC.

Here the CDR3 DNA reads TGTGCCAGCAGCTCCTCAGGGAACGGAAACATTCAGTACTTC. Protein: CASSSSGNGNIQYF. V is TRBV7-9 and J is TRBJ2-4; D is perhaps TRBD1 (5 bases). Trimming cost V 4 bases and J 6 bases, with 13 bases left between them. Germline CDR1 is SEHNR and CDR2 is FQNEAQ (reference sequence). This CDR3 contains 14 residues. Complete variable domain (other parts from reference TRBV7-9 and TRBJ2-4): DTGVSQNPRHKITKRGQNVTFRCDPISEHNRLYWYRQTLGQGPEFLTYFQNEAQLEKSRLLSDRFSAERPKGSFSTLEIQRTEQGDSAMYLCASSSSGNGNIQYFGAGTRLSVL.

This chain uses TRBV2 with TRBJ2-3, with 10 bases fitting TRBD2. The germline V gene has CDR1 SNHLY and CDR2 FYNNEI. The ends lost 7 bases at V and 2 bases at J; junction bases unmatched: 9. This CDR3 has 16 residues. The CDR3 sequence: CASTLQTSGSTDTQYF. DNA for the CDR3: TGTGCCAGCACTTTACAGACTAGCGGGTCCACAGATACGCAGTATTTT.

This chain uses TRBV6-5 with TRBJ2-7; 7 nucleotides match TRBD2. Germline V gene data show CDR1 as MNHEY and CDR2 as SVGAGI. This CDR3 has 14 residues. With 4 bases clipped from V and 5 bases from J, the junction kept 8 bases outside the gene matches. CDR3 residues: CASSSGGRVHEQYF. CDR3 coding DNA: TGTGCCAGCAGTTCGGGCGGGAGAGTCCACGAGCAGTACTTC.

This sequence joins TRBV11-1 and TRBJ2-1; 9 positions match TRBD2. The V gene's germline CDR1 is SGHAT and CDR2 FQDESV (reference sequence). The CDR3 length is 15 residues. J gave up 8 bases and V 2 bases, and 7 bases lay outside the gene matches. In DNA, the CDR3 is TGTGCCAGCAGCTTAATAGAGCGGGAGGCGCATGAGCAGTTCTTC. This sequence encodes CASSLIEREAHEQFF.

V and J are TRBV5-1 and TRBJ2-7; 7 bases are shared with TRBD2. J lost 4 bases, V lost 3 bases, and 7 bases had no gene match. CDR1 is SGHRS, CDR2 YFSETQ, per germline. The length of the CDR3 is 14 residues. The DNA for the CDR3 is TGCGCCAGCAGCTCGGGCGGGAGAGGATACGAGCAGTACTTC. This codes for CASSSGGRGYEQYF.